Following are 4 T cell receptor beta chains from one sample sequenced in a study of control samples from healthy donors and cancer patients. Sequencing used immunoSEQ multiplex PCR; TCRdb keeps in-frame clones, though not all of them. The table has 150,000 to 200,000 clones, approximately 94% seen once. Sequenced input: PBMCs. The receptor set was obtained from a man aged 55-75 years with colorectal cancer.

This sequence joins TRBV5-1 and TRBJ1-3; no clear D. The CDR3 length is 13 residues. With 6 bases removed from V and 0 bases from J, the gap between germline ends came to 7 bases. The germline CDR1 and CDR2 sequences are SGHRS and YFSETQ. CDR3 DNA: TGCGCCAGCACTCTCGGCTCTGGAAACACCATATATTTT. Encoded protein: CASTLGSGNTIYF. Filled out from reference TRBV5-1 and TRBJ1-3, the complete variable domain reads KAGVTQTPRYLIKTRGQQVTLSCSPISGHRSVSWYQQTPGQGLQFLFEYFSETQRNKGNFPGRFSGRQFSNSRSEMNVSTLELGDSALYLCASTLGSGNTIYFGEGSWLTVV.

This clone has only one observation. The rearrangement joins TRBV14 to TRBJ1-1, with D uncertain. The CDR3 runs to 14 residues. Per the germline V gene, CDR1 is SGHDN and CDR2 is FVKESK. Trimming took 3 bases from V and 4 from J, leaving 12 bases between them. The CDR3 bases are TGTGCCAGCAGCCATAGGACGTGGGGCACTGAAGCTTTCTTT. Amino acid sequence: CASSHRTWGTEAFF.

The chain has TRBV5-1 and TRBJ1-6, with D maybe TRBD1 (6 bases). Trimming cost V 0 bases and J 7 bases, with 11 bases left between them. The CDR3 length is 15 residues. Germline CDR1 reads SGHRS; CDR2 reads YFSETQ. The CDR3: CASSLDSGANSPLHF. In DNA form, the CDR3 reads TGCGCCAGCAGCTTGGATTCGGGGGCCAATTCACCCCTCCACTTT.

This chain connects TRBV27 to TRBJ1-6; D is perhaps TRBD1 (6 bases). CDR1 is MNHEY and CDR2 is SMNVEV in the germline V gene (reference sequence). V gave up 3 bases and J gave up 9 bases, with 12 bases separating them. There are 14 residues in the CDR3. Here the CDR3 DNA reads TGTGCCAGCAGTTTGGTAGGGGGAGGTTCACCCCTCCACTTT. It codes for CASSLVGGGSPLHF.